This T cell receptor beta chain originates from a study of tumor-infiltrating lymphocytes in primary liver carcinoma. The wider study: With diameters of roughly 4 to 11 cm, tumors were stage T1-T3 N0M0.

Study-level results: Comparison of CD4+ and CD8+ repertoires was precluded by bulk unsorted samples.

Reverse transcription of roughly 470 ng total RNA with a constant-region primer produced TCR beta cDNA. Libraries of TCR beta came from three nested multiplex PCR rounds with slightly modified ARM-PCR. Both of the initial two PCR rounds ran for about 9 cycles and employed TRBV1-TRBV30 forward primers alongside a C-beta reverse primer. Using its own MiXCR run on the multiplex PCR reads, TCRdb lists one record per CDR3 protein. The table records approximately 330,000 distinct CDR3 sequences, 65% of them present only once. Unsorted whole blood supplied the RNA, and germline DNA was extracted too. As for this clonotype: Its cognate antigen is unknown. A read error is likely, as this CDR3 ends without the conserved phenylalanine or tryptophan.

V was clipped by 6 bases and J by 5 bases, with 19 bases between them. The germline gives CDR1 SGHAT, CDR2 FQNNGV. CDR3 length: 15 residues. This chain links TRBV11-2 with TRBJ1-1; possible D gene TRBD1, 5 bases. Sequenced: peripheral blood. The source is a man between 40 and 49 years old with primary liver carcinoma and hepatitis B virus infection. CDR3 coding DNA: TGTGCCAGCAGTTTAAGGCCACAGGCGAATACTGAAGCTTTCTCT. It is translated as CASSLRPQANTEAFS.